This is a list of T cell receptor beta chains from one sample in a study of cytomegalovirus exposure and HLA in healthy donors. Generated by immunoSEQ multiplex PCR, the TCRdb table keeps only in-frame clones and is missing some. The sample has around 140,000 clones, 82% seen once. Sequenced input: PBMCs. The source is a woman aged 45-65 years in good health and CMV-seropositive. The CDR3 runs from the conserved cysteine through the conserved F or W. D genes are given only for firm matches. Not all rows give a size; the values are once, few, many and, for expanded clones, a class.

TRBV15	-	-	TRBJ2-2	CATSRLVGELFF	TGTGCCACCAGCCGACTAGTCGGGGAGCTGTTTTTT
TRBV4-3	-	-	TRBJ2-1	CASSQQNGGNEQFF	TGCGCCAGCAGCCAACAAAACGGGGGCAATGAGCAGTTCTTC
TRBV28	TRBD1	-	TRBJ2-1	CASRDRDRDPNEQFF	TGTGCCAGCAGGGACCGGGACAGGGATCCGAATGAGCAGTTCTTC
TRBV28	-	-	TRBJ2-7	CASSLDRDNIYEQYF	TGTGCCAGTAGTTTGGACCGGGACAATATCTACGAGCAGTACTTC
TRBV7-9	-	-	TRBJ2-7	CASSRGNSFAYEQYF	TGTGCCAGCAGCCGGGGAAACTCCTTTGCCTACGAGCAGTACTTC
TRBV27	-	-	TRBJ1-1	CASTPGGAGAEAFF	TGTGCCAGCACCCCCGGCGGGGCCGGGGCTGAAGCTTTCTTT
TRBV30	TRBD1	-	TRBJ1-6	CAWDRVSSPLHF	TGTGCCTGGGACAGGGTTAGTTCACCCCTCCACTTT
TRBV27	TRBD1	-	TRBJ2-3	CASSPSRPRTGRDTQYF	TGTGCCAGCAGTCCCTCAAGGCCGAGGACAGGGCGGGATACGCAGTATTTT
TRBV5-1	-	once	TRBJ2-7	CASSWTTRTEQYF	TGCGCCAGCAGCTGGACTACCCGGACCGAGCAGTACTTC
TRBV5-1	TRBD2	once	TRBJ2-3	CASSAPTSGSSDTQYF	TGCGCCAGCAGCGCCCCGACTAGCGGGAGTTCAGATACGCAGTATTTT
TRBV7-9	TRBD2	-	TRBJ2-3	CASSFALAGSRGTDTQYF	TGTGCCAGCAGCTTCGCTCTAGCGGGGTCCCGGGGCACAGATACGCAGTATTTT
TRBV5-4	TRBD2	-	TRBJ2-5	CASSRGLAGDGETQYF	TGTGCCAGCAGCCGTGGACTAGCGGGAGATGGAGAGACCCAGTACTTC
TRBV29-1	-	-	TRBJ2-3	CSVKAGGDTQYF	TGCAGCGTCAAGGCCGGGGGAGATACGCAGTATTTT
TRBV4-1	-	-	TRBJ1-5	CASSQEIAGLNQPQHF	TGCGCCAGCAGCCAAGAAATCGCAGGGTTGAATCAGCCCCAGCATTTT
TRBV7-3	-	-	TRBJ2-2	CASSSGANTGELFF	TGTGCCAGCAGCTCAGGCGCGAACACCGGGGAGCTGTTTTTT
TRBV5-1	TRBD1	-	TRBJ2-1	CASSLRDSSYNEQFF	TGCGCCAGCAGCTTGCGGGACAGCTCCTACAATGAGCAGTTCTTC
TRBV4-3	TRBD1	-	TRBJ2-2	CASSQAPGQGRRTGELFF	TGCGCCAGCAGCCAAGCGCCTGGACAGGGCCGACGGACCGGGGAGCTGTTTTTT
TRBV15	TRBD2	-	TRBJ2-7	CATSRDKTSAFYEQYF	TGTGCCACCAGCAGAGATAAGACTAGCGCTTTCTACGAGCAGTACTTC
TRBV18	TRBD2	few	TRBJ2-7	CASSPIQREVYEQYF	TGTGCCAGCTCACCAATCCAGCGGGAGGTTTACGAGCAGTACTTC
TRBV19	-	-	TRBJ1-5	CASGRQRTNQPQHF	TGTGCCAGTGGCCGACAGCGCACGAATCAGCCCCAGCATTTT
TRBV7-2	TRBD1	-	TRBJ1-2	CASSYGQGAYYGYTF	TGTGCCAGCAGCTACGGACAGGGGGCTTACTATGGCTACACCTTC
TRBV9	-	-	TRBJ1-2	CASSVDGGSQGYGYTF	TGTGCCAGCAGCGTAGATGGGGGCAGCCAGGGCTATGGCTACACCTTC
TRBV6-1	-	-	TRBJ1-2	CASSAQGRFYGYTF	TGTGCCAGCAGTGCCCAGGGGCGGTTCTATGGCTACACCTTC
TRBV4-1	-	-	TRBJ1-5	CASSRLRGHQPQHF	TGCGCCAGCAGCCGATTAAGGGGTCATCAGCCCCAGCATTTT
TRBV5-3	-	-	TRBJ2-2	CARSSRGDNTGELFF	TGTGCCAGAAGCTCCAGGGGAGACAACACCGGGGAGCTGTTTTTT
TRBV2	-	-	TRBJ2-1	CASSEQSGSYNEQFF	TGTGCCAGCAGTGAGCAAAGCGGGTCCTACAATGAGCAGTTCTTC
TRBV6-6	-	-	TRBJ1-6	CASSSGTQNSPLHF	TGTGCCAGCAGTTCCGGGACACAGAATTCACCCCTCCACTTT
TRBV13	TRBD2	-	TRBJ2-7	CASSFLSLAGGWEQYF	TGTGCCAGCAGCTTTCTGTCGCTAGCGGGAGGATGGGAGCAGTACTTC
TRBV4-1	-	once	TRBJ1-1	CASSQATGWTEAFF	TGCGCCAGCAGCCAAGCCACAGGGTGGACTGAAGCTTTCTTT
TRBV28	-	-	TRBJ1-1	CASSLYGDTEAFF	TGTGCCAGCAGTTTATACGGAGACACTGAAGCTTTCTTT
TRBV5-1	TRBD1	-	TRBJ2-7	CASSLGDSSYEQYF	TGCGCCAGCAGCCTTGGGGACAGCTCCTACGAGCAGTACTTC
TRBV12-5	-	-	TRBJ1-1	CASGTAGSLMVAFF	TGTGCTAGTGGAACAGCAGGGTCCCTTATGGTAGCTTTCTTT
TRBV6-5	-	-	TRBJ1-5	CASSYALNQPQHF	TGTGCCAGCAGTTACGCACTCAATCAGCCCCAGCATTTT
TRBV28	TRBD2	-	TRBJ2-7	CGVLAGGTYEQYF	TGTGGCGTCCTAGCGGGAGGGACCTACGAGCAGTACTTC
TRBV10-3	-	-	TRBJ1-1	CAISESGGNIEAFF	TGTGCCATCAGTGAGTCGGGGGGGAACATTGAAGCTTTCTTT
TRBV12-5	-	-	TRBJ1-1	CASGLGPPNTEAFF	TGTGCTAGTGGTTTGGGGCCACCTAACACTGAAGCTTTCTTT
TRBV5-1	TRBD1	-	TRBJ2-7	CASSLPPGGPSYEQYF	TGCGCCAGCAGCTTACCCCCAGGGGGCCCCTCCTACGAGCAGTACTTC
TRBV5-1	-	-	TRBJ1-1	CASSSPGNAEAFF	TGCGCCAGCAGCTCCCCAGGGAACGCTGAAGCTTTCTTT
TRBV29-1	TRBD2	-	TRBJ2-3	CSVSGTSGTYTQYF	TGCAGCGTTTCCGGGACTAGCGGGACTTATACGCAGTATTTT
TRBV11-2	-	few	TRBJ1-1	CASSLDRLGEAFF	TGTGCCAGCAGCTTAGATCGTCTCGGGGAAGCTTTCTTT
TRBV2	-	-	TRBJ1-1	CASRVFRDTEAFF	TGTGCCAGCAGGGTTTTTCGGGATACTGAAGCTTTCTTT
TRBV2	TRBD2	-	TRBJ2-2	CASILGVAGTGELFF	TGTGCCAGCATTCTGGGGGTAGCGGGAACCGGGGAGCTGTTTTTT
TRBV5-4	-	once	TRBJ2-3	CASSQDSSTDTQYF	TGTGCCAGCAGCCAGGACAGTAGCACAGATACGCAGTATTTT
TRBV9	TRBD1	-	TRBJ1-6	CASSVGQGRTYNSPLHF	TGTGCCAGCAGCGTAGGACAGGGTAGGACCTATAATTCACCCCTCCACTTT
TRBV2	-	-	TRBJ2-2	CASIPDSGPGELFF	TGTGCCAGCATCCCGGACAGCGGCCCCGGGGAGCTGTTTTTT
TRBV5-4	TRBD2	-	TRBJ2-1	CASSFLADNEQFF	TGTGCCAGCAGCTTCCTAGCGGACAATGAGCAGTTCTTC